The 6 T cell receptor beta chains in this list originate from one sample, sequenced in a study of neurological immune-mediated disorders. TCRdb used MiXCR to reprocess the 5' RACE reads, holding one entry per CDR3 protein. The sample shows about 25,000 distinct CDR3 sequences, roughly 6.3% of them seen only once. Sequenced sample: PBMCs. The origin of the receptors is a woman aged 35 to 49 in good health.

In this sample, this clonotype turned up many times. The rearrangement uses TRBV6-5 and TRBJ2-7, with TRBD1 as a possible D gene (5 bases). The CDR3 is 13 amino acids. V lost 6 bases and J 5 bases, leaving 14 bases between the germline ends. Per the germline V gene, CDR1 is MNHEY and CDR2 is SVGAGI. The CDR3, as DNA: TGTGCCAGCAGGGTAGTGGGGCGCAACGAGCAGTACTTC. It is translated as CASRVVGRNEQYF.

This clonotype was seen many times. CDR3 sequence: CASSLSSGKNYGYTF. In DNA form, the CDR3 reads TGCGCCAGCAGCTTGTCGTCAGGGAAAAACTATGGCTACACCTTC. This sequence joins TRBV5-1 and TRBJ1-2; D possibly corresponds to TRBD1 (5 bases). The germline CDR1 and CDR2 sequences are SGHRS and YFSETQ. V dropped 1 base and J dropped 2 bases, with 12 bases sitting between them. The CDR3 totals 15 residues.

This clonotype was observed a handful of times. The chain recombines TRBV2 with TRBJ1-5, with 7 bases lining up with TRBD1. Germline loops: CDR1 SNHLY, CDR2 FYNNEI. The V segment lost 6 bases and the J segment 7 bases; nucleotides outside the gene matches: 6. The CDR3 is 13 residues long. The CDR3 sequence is CASSDRVGQPQHF. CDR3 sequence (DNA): TGTGCCAGCAGCGACAGGGTGGGACAGCCCCAGCATTTT.

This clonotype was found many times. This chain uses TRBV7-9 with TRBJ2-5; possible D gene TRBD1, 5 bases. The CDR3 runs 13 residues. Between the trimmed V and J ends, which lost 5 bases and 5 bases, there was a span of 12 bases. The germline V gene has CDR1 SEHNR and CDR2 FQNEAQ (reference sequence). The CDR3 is CASSLLGAETQYF. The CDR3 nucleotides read TGTGCCAGCAGCCTCCTTGGGGCCGAGACCCAGTACTTC.

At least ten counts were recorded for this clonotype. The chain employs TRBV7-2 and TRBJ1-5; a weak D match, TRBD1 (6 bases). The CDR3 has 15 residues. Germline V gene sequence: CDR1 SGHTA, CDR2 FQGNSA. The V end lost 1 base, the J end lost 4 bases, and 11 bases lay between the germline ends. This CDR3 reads CASSLVGGANQPQHF. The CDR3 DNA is TGTGCCAGCAGCTTAGTGGGGGGGGCGAATCAGCCCCAGCATTTT.

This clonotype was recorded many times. The chain's CDR3 is CASLKSRSDRGTQYF. For the CDR3, the DNA is TGTGCCAGCCTCAAAAGCAGGTCGGATCGCGGTACGCAGTATTTT. The chain carries TRBV4-2 and TRBJ2-3; D is unclear. V lost 8 bases to trimming and J lost 8 bases, with 23 bases between them. There are 15 residues in the CDR3. The germline gives CDR1 LGHNA, CDR2 YNFKEQ.